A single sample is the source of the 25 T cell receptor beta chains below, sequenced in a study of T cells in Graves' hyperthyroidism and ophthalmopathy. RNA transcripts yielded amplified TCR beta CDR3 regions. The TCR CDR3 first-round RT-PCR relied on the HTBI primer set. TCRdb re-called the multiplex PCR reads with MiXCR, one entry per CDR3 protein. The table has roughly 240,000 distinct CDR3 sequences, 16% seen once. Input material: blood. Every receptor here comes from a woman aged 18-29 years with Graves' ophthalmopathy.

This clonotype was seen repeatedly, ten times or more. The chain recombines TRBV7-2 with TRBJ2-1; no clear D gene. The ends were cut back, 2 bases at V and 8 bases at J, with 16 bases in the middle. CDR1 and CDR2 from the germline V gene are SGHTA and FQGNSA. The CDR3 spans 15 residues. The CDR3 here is CASSLQASFGDEQFF. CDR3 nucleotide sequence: TGTGCCAGCAGCTTACAAGCGTCTTTTGGGGATGAGCAGTTCTTC.

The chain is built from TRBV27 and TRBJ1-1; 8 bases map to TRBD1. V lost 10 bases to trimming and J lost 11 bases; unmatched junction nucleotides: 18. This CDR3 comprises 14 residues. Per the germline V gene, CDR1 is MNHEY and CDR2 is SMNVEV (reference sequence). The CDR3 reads CATYPRDRPSKAFF. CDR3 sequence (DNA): TGTGCCACTTACCCCCGGGACAGGCCGTCGAAGGCTTTCTTT.

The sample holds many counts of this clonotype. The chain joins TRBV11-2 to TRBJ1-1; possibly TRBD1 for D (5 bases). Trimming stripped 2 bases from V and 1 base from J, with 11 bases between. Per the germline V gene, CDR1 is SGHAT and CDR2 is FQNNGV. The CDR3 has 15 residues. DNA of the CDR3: TGTGCCAGCAGCTTAAACCCCGGGACGAACACTGAAGCTTTCTTT. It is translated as CASSLNPGTNTEAFF.

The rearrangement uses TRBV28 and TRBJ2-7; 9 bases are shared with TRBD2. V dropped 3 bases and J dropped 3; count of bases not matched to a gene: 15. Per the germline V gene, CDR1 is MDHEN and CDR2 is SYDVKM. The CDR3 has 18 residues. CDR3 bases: TGTGCCAGCAGTTTTCCGGCGGGGGGGCCGTTTTCCCGCTACGAGCAGTACTTC. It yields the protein CASSFPAGGPFSRYEQYF.

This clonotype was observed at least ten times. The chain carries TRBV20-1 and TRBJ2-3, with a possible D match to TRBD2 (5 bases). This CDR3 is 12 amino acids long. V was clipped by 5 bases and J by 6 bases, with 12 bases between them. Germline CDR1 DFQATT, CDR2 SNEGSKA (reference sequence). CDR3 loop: CSAVWTVDTQYF. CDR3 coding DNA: TGCAGTGCTGTCTGGACTGTCGATACGCAGTATTTT.

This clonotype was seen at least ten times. CDR3 bases: TGCGCCAGCAGCTTGGAGGAGAGACTAGCCCCCGGGGAGCTGTTTTTT. It yields the protein CASSLEERLAPGELFF. The chain links TRBV5-1 to TRBJ2-2; 7 bases agree with TRBD2. With 0 bases clipped from V and 6 bases from J, the junction kept 8 bases outside the gene matches. CDR1 and CDR2 (germline): SGHRS, YFSETQ. The CDR3 has 16 amino acids.

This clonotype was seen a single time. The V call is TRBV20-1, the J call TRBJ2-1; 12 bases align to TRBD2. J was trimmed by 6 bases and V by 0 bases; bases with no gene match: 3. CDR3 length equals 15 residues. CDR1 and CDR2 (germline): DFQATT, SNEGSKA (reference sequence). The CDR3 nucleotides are TGCAGTGCTAGAGAACTAGCGGGAGGAGTCAATGAGCAGTTCTTC. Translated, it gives CSARELAGGVNEQFF.

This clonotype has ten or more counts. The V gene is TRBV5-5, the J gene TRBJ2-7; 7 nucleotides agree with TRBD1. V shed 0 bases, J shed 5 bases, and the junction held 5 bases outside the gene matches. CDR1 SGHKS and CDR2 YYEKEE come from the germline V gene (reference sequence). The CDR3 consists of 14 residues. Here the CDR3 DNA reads TGTGCCAGCAGCTTGGCGACAGGGAGCCACGAGCAGTACTTC. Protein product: CASSLATGSHEQYF.

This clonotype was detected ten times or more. The CDR3 region has the DNA TGCGCCAGCAGCCTGGGACTAGCGGTGCCCAATGAGCAGTTCTTC. Translation: CASSLGLAVPNEQFF. This chain links TRBV4-3 with TRBJ2-1; 11 bases fit TRBD2. Germline CDR1 LGHNA, CDR2 YSLEER. The CDR3 has 15 residues. V lost 4 bases to trimming and J lost 6 bases; unmatched junction nucleotides: 5.

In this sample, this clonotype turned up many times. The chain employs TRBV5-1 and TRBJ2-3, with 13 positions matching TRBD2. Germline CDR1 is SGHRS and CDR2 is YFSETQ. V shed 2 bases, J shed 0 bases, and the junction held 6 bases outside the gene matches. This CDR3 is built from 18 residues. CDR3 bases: TGCGCCAGCAGCTTAAGACTAGCGGGGGGCCTAAGCACAGATACGCAGTATTTT. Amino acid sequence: CASSLRLAGGLSTDTQYF.

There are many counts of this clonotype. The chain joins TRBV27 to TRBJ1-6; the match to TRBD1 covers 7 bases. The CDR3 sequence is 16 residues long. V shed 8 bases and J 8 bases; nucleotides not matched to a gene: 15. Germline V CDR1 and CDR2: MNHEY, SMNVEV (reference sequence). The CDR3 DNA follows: TGTGCCAGCGGGTACCGACAGGGCTATTGGGATTCACCCCTCCACTTT. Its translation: CASGYRQGYWDSPLHF.

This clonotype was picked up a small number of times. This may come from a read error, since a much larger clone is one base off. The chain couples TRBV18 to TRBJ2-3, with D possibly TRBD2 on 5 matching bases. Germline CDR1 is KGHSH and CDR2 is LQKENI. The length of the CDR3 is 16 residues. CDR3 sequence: CASSPLPGEGTDTRYF. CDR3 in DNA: TGTGCCAGCTCACCACTTCCCGGGGAAGGCACAGATACGCGGTATTTT.

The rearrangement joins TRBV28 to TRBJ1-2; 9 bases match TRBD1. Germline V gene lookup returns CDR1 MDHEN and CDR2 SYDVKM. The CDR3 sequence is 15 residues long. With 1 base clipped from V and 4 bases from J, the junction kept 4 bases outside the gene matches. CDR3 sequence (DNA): TGTGCCAGCAGTTTATCCCTGGGACAGGGCTATGGCTACACCTTC. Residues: CASSLSLGQGYGYTF.

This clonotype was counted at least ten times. Here the CDR3 reads CASSPKRGGLYEQFF. The CDR3 bases are TGTGCCAGCTCACCAAAACGGGGGGGCCTCTATGAGCAGTTCTTC. The chain uses TRBV18 and TRBJ2-1; 8 nucleotides match TRBD2. The germline V gene encodes CDR1 KGHSH and CDR2 LQKENI. The CDR3 loop spans 15 amino acids. J gave up 8 bases and V 2 bases, and 8 bases lay outside the gene matches.

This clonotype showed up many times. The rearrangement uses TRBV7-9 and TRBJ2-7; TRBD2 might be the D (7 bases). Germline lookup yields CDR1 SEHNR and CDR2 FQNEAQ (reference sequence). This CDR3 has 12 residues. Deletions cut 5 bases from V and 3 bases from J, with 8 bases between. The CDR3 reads CASSRGGYEQYF. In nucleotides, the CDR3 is TGTGCCAGCAGCAGGGGGGGCTACGAGCAGTACTTC. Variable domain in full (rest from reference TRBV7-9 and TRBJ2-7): DTGVSQNPRHKITKRGQNVTFRCDPISEHNRLYWYRQTLGQGPEFLTYFQNEAQLEKSRLLSDRFSAERPKGSFSTLEIQRTEQGDSAMYLCASSRGGYEQYFGPGTRLTVT.

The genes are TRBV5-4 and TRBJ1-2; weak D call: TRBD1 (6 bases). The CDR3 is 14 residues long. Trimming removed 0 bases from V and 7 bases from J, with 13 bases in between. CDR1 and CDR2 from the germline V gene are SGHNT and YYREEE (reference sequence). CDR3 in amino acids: CASSLGFGTPGYTF. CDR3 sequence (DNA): TGTGCCAGCAGCTTGGGGTTCGGGACACCTGGCTACACCTTC.

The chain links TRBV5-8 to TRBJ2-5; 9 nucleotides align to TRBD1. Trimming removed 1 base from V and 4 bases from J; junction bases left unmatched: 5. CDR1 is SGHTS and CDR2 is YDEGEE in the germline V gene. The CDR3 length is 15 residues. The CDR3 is CASSLSGQGAETQYF. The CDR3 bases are TGTGCCAGCAGCTTGTCGGGACAGGGAGCAGAGACCCAGTACTTC.

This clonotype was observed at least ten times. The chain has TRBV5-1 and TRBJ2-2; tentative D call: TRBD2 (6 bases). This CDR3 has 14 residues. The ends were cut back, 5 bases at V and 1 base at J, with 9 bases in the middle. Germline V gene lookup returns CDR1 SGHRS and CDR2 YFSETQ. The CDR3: CASSPGGNTGELFF. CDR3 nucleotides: TGCGCCAGCAGTCCCGGGGGGAACACCGGGGAGCTGTTTTTT.

CDR3 in amino acids: CASSQAQGGNYGYTF. The CDR3 DNA reads as TGCGCCAGCAGCCAAGCGCAGGGTGGTAACTATGGCTACACCTTC. The chain links TRBV4-3 to TRBJ1-2; possibly TRBD1 for D (5 bases). With 1 base removed from V and 1 base from J, the gap between germline ends came to 10 bases. CDR1 is LGHNA and CDR2 is YSLEER in the germline V gene. This CDR3 contains 15 residues.

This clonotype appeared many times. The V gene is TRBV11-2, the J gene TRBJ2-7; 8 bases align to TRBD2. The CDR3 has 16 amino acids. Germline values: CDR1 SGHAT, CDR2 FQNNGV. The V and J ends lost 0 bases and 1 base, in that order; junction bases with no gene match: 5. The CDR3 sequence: CASSLEPGLGSYEQYF. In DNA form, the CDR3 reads TGTGCCAGCAGCTTAGAACCGGGACTAGGGTCCTACGAGCAGTACTTC.

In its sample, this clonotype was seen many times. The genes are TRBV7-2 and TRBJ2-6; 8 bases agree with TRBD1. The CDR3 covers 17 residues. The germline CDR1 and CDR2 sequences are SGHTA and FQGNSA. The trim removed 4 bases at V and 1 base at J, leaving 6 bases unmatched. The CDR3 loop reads CASSSRDRSSGANVLTF. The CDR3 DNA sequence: TGTGCCAGCAGCTCCCGGGACAGGTCTTCTGGGGCCAACGTCCTGACTTTC.

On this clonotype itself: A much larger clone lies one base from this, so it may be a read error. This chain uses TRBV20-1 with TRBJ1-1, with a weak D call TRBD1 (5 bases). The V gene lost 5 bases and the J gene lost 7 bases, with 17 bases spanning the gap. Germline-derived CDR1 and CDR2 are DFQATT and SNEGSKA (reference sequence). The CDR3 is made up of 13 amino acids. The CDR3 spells CSAAGTAGDEAFF. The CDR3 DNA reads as TGCAGTGCTGCTGGGACCGCCGGGGATGAAGCTTTCTTT.

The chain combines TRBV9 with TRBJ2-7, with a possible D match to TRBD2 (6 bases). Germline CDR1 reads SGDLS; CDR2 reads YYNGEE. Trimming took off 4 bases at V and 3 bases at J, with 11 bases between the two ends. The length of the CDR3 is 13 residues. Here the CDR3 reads CASSKTSSYEQYF. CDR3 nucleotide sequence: TGTGCCAGCAGCAAGACTAGTAGCTACGAGCAGTACTTC.

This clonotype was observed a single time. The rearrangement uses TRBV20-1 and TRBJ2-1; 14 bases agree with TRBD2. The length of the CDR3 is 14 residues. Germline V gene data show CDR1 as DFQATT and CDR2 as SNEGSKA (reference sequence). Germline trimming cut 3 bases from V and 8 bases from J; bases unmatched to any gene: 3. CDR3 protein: CSASRTSGRYEQFF. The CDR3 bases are TGCAGTGCTAGCCGGACTAGCGGGAGGTATGAGCAGTTCTTC.

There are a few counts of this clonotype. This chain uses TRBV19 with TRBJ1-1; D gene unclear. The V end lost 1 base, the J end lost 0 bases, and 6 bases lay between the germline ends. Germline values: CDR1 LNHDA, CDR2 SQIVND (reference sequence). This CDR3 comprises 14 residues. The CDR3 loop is CASSIGAMNTEAFF. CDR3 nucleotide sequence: TGTGCCAGTAGTATAGGGGCCATGAACACTGAAGCTTTCTTT.